This T cell receptor beta chain was documented in a study of blood T cell repertoires in COVID-19. Each recovered donor of Cohort 3 presented with two negative PCRs, clearance, or symptom resolution. This clone showed up just once. Clones were read by immunoSEQ multiplex PCR, and TCRdb kept only the in-frame ones, dropping some. The profile covers roughly 200,000 clones, with 85% appearing a single time and about 17% taken by the ten largest. The CDR3 has 15 amino acids. The junction had 8 bases not matched to a gene; V was cut back by 1 base and J by 3 bases. Germline CDR1 and CDR2: SQVTM and ANQGSEA.

The sequencing sample was made of PBMCs or T cells enriched from blood (not recorded which). The receptor was derived from a man in his forties who had recovered from COVID-19. The genes are TRBV29-1 and TRBJ2-5; 7 bases match TRBD2. The CDR3 spells CSVEVGLGDEETQYF. The CDR3 nucleotides read TGCAGCGTTGAAGTAGGACTAGGGGATGAAGAGACCCAGTACTTC.